This TCR beta chain was recovered during a study of shared clonotypes between healthy human individuals (dated by TCRdb to the early 2020s). For the wider study: Three men and a couple of women, aged 18 to 49 years, made up the cohort. For each donor, three plates each were used for CD4 naive and CD4 memory, two plates were used for CD8 naive, and one plate was used for CD8 memory. To estimate repertoire size and how much clonotypes are shared between individuals, the study performed deep sequencing of blood TCR repertoires from five healthy adults. To increase sequencing depth and limit assay-specific biases, TCR repertoire library preparation and sequencing were carried out by different laboratories using diverse techniques. Per donor, leukapheresis produced somewhere between about 0.94 and 9 billion PBMCs.

Broader findings and caveats from the paper: Because the study included only a small number of donors, the genetic and exposure-history diversity represented was limited. Pairwise subsampling led to the expectation that sequencing depth would affect the degree of clonotype sharing among donors. Clonotypes shared by all four sorted-subset donors showed higher generation probabilities than non-shared clonotypes. Across four donors, approximately 4.6% of naive CD4, roughly 3.5% of naive CD8, about 2% of memory CD4, and over 0.35% of memory CD8 clonotypes were shared. Sampling was restricted to blood, and TCR repertoires in tissue are likely to differ from TCR repertoires in blood. Rarefaction of sorted-subset datasets indicated incomplete sequencing despite the large sequencing depth. Naive subsets generally had larger estimated clonotype richness than memory subsets.

The donors were healthy, HIV-negative adults with no recently reported acute infections or vaccinations. All donors were Caucasian adults living in Nashville, Tennessee, USA. CD4+ T cells were enriched by magnetic negative selection; naive cells were then positively selected on CD45RA, and the negative fraction formed the memory subset. Blood was collected by leukapheresis, and PBMCs were isolated by Ficoll-Histopaque density gradient centrifugation and then cryopreserved in liquid nitrogen vapor phase. Analytical flow cytometry was used to check the purity and quantity of each magnetically sorted T cell population. Genomic DNA was isolated from each sorted fraction and quantified by UV absorbance on a Nanodrop 2000c. Using the deep immunoSEQ assay, multiplex PCR amplified TCR CDR3 regions from genomic DNA. Extracted genomic DNA from each cell subset was distributed evenly across all wells of several immunoSEQ 96-well plates, and each plate was treated as a replicate. For sorted subsets, around 200 ng genomic DNA, equal to approximately 30,000 T cell genomes, was loaded into each replicate PCR. Purified libraries were quantified with a Qubit 3.0 fluorometer, sized on a Bioanalyzer 2100, and re-quantified with the KAPA Library Quantification kit. Each immunoSEQ 96-well plate was sequenced on its own single-read 150-cycle Illumina NextSeq 550 flow cell. On the study's bioinformatics: Because the immunoSEQ output held only junctional sequences and lacked quality scores, the filtering could not match the filtering applied to full-length reads. To assign V/J genes and CDR3, sequences were annotated using PyIR, a Python wrapper for IgBLAST v1.9, with IMGT germline references. Any read was removed if the V/J assignment was weak (E-value above 1e-6), the CDR3 was missing, or the read contained stop codons, out-of-frame junctions, or ambiguous translated residues. V3J clonotypes were defined as sequences sharing the same inferred V gene, J gene, and CDR3 amino acid sequence. The percentage overlap between two repertoires was calculated by dividing the number of shared unique clonotypes by the size of the smaller repertoire. Richness of each repertoire was evaluated using RTK rarefaction, the Chao1 estimator, and Recon v2.1 estimates of unobserved clonotypes. For all TCRbeta clonotypes obtained by the gDNA method from a few donors, generation probabilities were computed with OLGA. TCRdb took this table from immuneACCESS and kept in-frame rearrangements with V and J called. Such tables lack part of the clones; where checked against another copy, unresolved V genes explain under half of the gap, and the rest is unexplained. The DNA gave D and trimming, while V, J and clone size come from that table. Present in this sample are about 600,000 clones, less than 98% of which were seen just once. Jointly, the top ten make up less than 0.065% of the sample.

To note about this clone: Its antigen remains undetermined. No clone much larger than this one lies a single base away; base qualities are absent.

CDR1 and CDR2 were assigned from the germline V gene as MGHRA and YSYEKL. The CDR3, from cysteine to phenylalanine, totals 17 residues. Of all the DNA, just the CDR3 is kept, 51 bases in frame from base 1. V drops 0 bases and J drops 2 bases, leaving 11 bases in between. The TCR originated in a young woman in good health. The sequencing sample was made of naive CD4+ T cells sorted from blood. Per the publication, the cell subset or site label means: CD45RA+ positively selected. Recombination connected TRBV4-1 to TRBJ2-6, and possibly TRBD2, on 6 matching bases. DNA sequence: TGCGCCAGCAGCCAAGATTTTCCGGGAGCTGGGGCCAACGTCCTGACTTTC. Its protein product is CASSQDFPGAGANVLTF.